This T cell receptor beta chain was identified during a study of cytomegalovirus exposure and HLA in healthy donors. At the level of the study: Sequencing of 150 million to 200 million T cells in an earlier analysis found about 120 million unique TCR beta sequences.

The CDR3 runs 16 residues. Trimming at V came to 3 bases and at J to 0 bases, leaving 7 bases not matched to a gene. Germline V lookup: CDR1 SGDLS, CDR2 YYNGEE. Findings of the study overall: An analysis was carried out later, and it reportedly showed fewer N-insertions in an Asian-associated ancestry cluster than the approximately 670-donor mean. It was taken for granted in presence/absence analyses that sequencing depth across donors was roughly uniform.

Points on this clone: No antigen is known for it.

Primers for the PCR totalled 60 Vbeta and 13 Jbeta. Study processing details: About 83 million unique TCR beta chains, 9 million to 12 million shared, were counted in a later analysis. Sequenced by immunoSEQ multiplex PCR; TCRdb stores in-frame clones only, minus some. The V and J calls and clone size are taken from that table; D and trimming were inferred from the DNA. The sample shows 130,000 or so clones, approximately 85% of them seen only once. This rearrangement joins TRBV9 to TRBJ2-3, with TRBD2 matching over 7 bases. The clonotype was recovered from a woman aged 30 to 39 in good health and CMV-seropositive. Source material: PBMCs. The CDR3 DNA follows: TGTGCCAGCAGCGGGCCAGCGGGACTTAGCACAGATACGCAGTATTTT. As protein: CASSGPAGLSTDTQYF.